This TCR beta chain was sequenced in a study of technical replicates of blood from several donors. The V and J ends lost 2 bases and 6 bases respectively, with 13 bases between them. Per germline, CDR1 MNHEY and CDR2 SMNVEV (reference sequence). CDR3 length: 15 residues. Profiled with immunoSEQ multiplex PCR; TCRdb holds only in-frame clones, not every one. This sample has roughly 51,000 clones; around 93% occur once, and the top ten carry roughly 4.3%. Sequencing used PBMCs. This receptor was taken from a human donor in good health. Some clones in this sample may be carry-over from other donors' samples. This chain links TRBV27 with TRBJ1-4; perhaps TRBD1 as D (6 bases). The CDR3 DNA sequence: TGTGCCAGCAGTTTAACAGGGTTCGTTCATGAAAAACTGTTTTTT. This translates into CASSLTGFVHEKLFF.